This is a list of T cell receptor beta chains from one sample in a study of T-cell memory formation after mild COVID-19. One entry per CDR3 protein results from TCRdb running MiXCR on the 5' RACE reads. The sample gives around 450,000 distinct CDR3 sequences, roughly 20% of which show up once; roughly 8.4% is in the top ten. What was sequenced was PBMCs or a T cell subset sorted from them (not recorded which). The receptors shown here come from an adult woman who had mild COVID-19 (a few samples of this study predate the infection). Cell type and time point are not known. The CDR3 runs from the conserved cysteine through the conserved F or W. A D gene is named only where the DNA matches it firmly. Not every row has a clone size; where given, it reads once, few, many or a size class.

v_gene	j_gene	abundance	d_gene	CDR3aa	CDR3nt
TRBV25-1	TRBJ2-3	few	-	CASSEAPGIQGQKDTQYF	TGTGCCAGCAGTGAGGCCCCCGGCATCCAGGGGCAGAAAGATACGCAGTATTTT
TRBV4-3	TRBJ1-1	few	TRBD1	CASSPEPGTGASNTEAFF	TGCGCCAGCAGCCCAGAACCCGGGACAGGGGCCTCGAACACTGAAGCTTTCTTT
TRBV7-9	TRBJ2-7	-	-	CASSLGTLVAYEQYF	TGTGCCAGCAGCTTAGGGACACTAGTGGCCTACGAGCAGTACTTC
TRBV9	TRBJ2-7	few	-	CASSVANDRYEQYF	TGTGCCAGCAGCGTAGCGAATGATCGGTACGAGCAGTACTTC
TRBV7-7	TRBJ1-6	-	-	CASSLAHSTGNSPLHF	TGTGCCAGCAGCTTAGCGCACTCCACAGGAAATTCACCCCTCCACTTT
TRBV5-1	TRBJ2-3	few	TRBD2	CASSFTSGGVDTQYF	TGCGCCAGCAGTTTCACTAGCGGGGGTGTAGATACGCAGTATTTT
TRBV14	TRBJ1-2	-	-	CASSQDGRLGYGYTF	TGTGCCAGCAGCCAAGATGGGCGGCTCGGCTATGGCTACACCTTC
TRBV6-2/TRBV6-3	TRBJ1-2	once	TRBD1	CASSYLSTGKYGYTF	TGTGCCAGCAGTTACCTCTCGACAGGGAAATATGGCTACACCTTC
TRBV18	TRBJ2-7	-	-	CASSPGWTDLYEQYF	TGTGCCAGCTCACCGGGGTGGACAGATCTCTACGAGCAGTACTTC
TRBV20-1	TRBJ1-2	-	TRBD1	CSASGTGSGYTF	TGCAGTGCTAGTGGGACAGGGAGTGGCTACACCTTC
TRBV9	TRBJ2-1	few	TRBD2	CASSVALAGAYEQFF	TGTGCCAGCAGCGTAGCACTAGCGGGAGCCTATGAGCAGTTCTTC
TRBV9	TRBJ1-2	-	-	CASSVAPASSYGYTF	TGTGCCAGCAGCGTAGCTCCAGCGAGTTCATATGGCTACACCTTC
TRBV7-2	TRBJ1-4	-	-	CASSFLGYNANEKLFF	TGTGCCAGCAGCTTTTTAGGATACAATGCTAATGAAAAACTGTTTTTT
TRBV7-2	TRBJ2-2	-	-	CASSGGTVNTGELFF	TGTGCCAGCAGCGGGGGGACGGTGAACACCGGGGAGCTGTTTTTT
TRBV12-3/TRBV12-4	TRBJ1-2	-	TRBD1	CASSNRGGGYTF	TGTGCCAGCAGTAACAGGGGTGGAGGCTACACCTTC
TRBV6-1	TRBJ1-2	few	-	CASSTEIDSGYTF	TGTGCCAGCAGTACTGAAATCGATTCAGGCTACACCTTC
TRBV15	TRBJ2-3	many	-	CATSRDPGKTDTQYF	TGTGCCACCAGCAGAGATCCCGGTAAAACAGATACGCAGTATTTT
TRBV11-2	TRBJ2-2	few	TRBD1	CASSKLDRGRAGELFF	TGTGCCAGCAGCAAACTCGACAGGGGGCGAGCCGGGGAGCTGTTTTTT
TRBV5-1	TRBJ1-3	-	-	CASSPFDSGNTIYF	TGCGCCAGCAGTCCGTTCGACTCTGGAAACACCATATATTTT
TRBV12-3/TRBV12-4	TRBJ2-2	-	-	CASSFDSLTGELFF	TGTGCCAGCAGTTTCGACAGTCTCACCGGGGAGCTGTTTTTT
TRBV5-1	TRBJ2-3	few	-	CASSRDTKARDTQYF	TGCGCCAGCAGTAGGGATACGAAGGCAAGGGATACGCAGTATTTT
TRBV9	TRBJ2-1	-	TRBD2	CASSVDTSGDNEQFF	TGTGCCAGCAGCGTAGATACTAGCGGGGACAATGAGCAGTTCTTC
TRBV30	TRBJ1-3	few	-	CVSVGSNTIYF	TGTGTTTCGGTAGGGAGTAACACCATATATTTT
TRBV9	TRBJ1-6	-	-	CASSVDPLRPNSPLHF	TGTGCCAGCAGCGTAGACCCCCTCCGTCCCAATTCACCCCTCCACTTT
TRBV20-1	TRBJ1-2	-	TRBD1	CSAMIHTGGNYGYTF	TGCAGTGCTATGATCCATACAGGGGGCAACTATGGCTACACCTTC
TRBV11-2	TRBJ2-2	few	TRBD1	CASSHIRQGSFAGELFF	TGTGCCAGCAGCCACATCAGACAGGGAAGTTTCGCCGGGGAGCTGTTTTTT
TRBV12-3/TRBV12-4	TRBJ1-5	-	-	CASRGAEGFNQPQHF	TGTGCCAGCAGGGGGGCGGAGGGCTTCAATCAGCCCCAGCATTTT
TRBV7-9	TRBJ1-1	-	-	CASSLVRGVDTEAFF	TGTGCCAGCAGTCTAGTAAGGGGGGTCGACACTGAAGCTTTCTTT
TRBV12-3/TRBV12-4	TRBJ2-1	few	-	CASNPTGRGYNEQFF	TGTGCCAGCAACCCGACAGGGCGGGGGTACAATGAGCAGTTCTTC
TRBV19	TRBJ2-4	-	-	CASSIGTGHGKNIQYF	TGTGCCAGTAGTATCGGGACGGGTCATGGCAAAAACATTCAGTACTTC
TRBV20-1	TRBJ2-1	-	-	CSAKLGQMSSYNEQFF	TGCAGTGCTAAGCTTGGACAAATGAGCTCCTACAATGAGCAGTTCTTC
TRBV29-1	TRBJ2-6	-	-	CSAYSDSGANVLTF	TGCAGCGCCTATTCAGACTCTGGGGCCAACGTCCTGACTTTC
TRBV4-1	TRBJ2-7	-	TRBD1	CASSQSGQGASYEQYF	TGCGCCAGCAGCCAATCGGGACAGGGGGCATCCTACGAGCAGTACTTC
TRBV12-3/TRBV12-4	TRBJ1-2	few	-	CASQQVLGGYTF	TGTGCCAGCCAACAGGTCCTGGGAGGATACACCTTC
TRBV30	TRBJ1-2	few	-	CAWSVRGGRQNYGYTF	TGTGCCTGGAGTGTACGGGGGGGAAGGCAGAACTATGGCTACACCTTC
TRBV7-6	TRBJ2-7	many	TRBD1	CASSPGTGWAYEQYF	TGTGCCAGCAGCCCCGGGACAGGGTGGGCCTACGAGCAGTACTTC
TRBV20-1	TRBJ2-1	few	-	CSAREPRTGRDEQFF	TGCAGTGCTAGAGAACCCAGGACGGGGCGAGATGAGCAGTTCTTC
TRBV5-1	TRBJ2-5	-	TRBD2	CASSLLAGGIQETQYF	TGCGCCAGCAGCTTACTAGCGGGGGGAATCCAAGAGACCCAGTACTTC
TRBV20-1	TRBJ2-1	many	TRBD2	CSALGTSGRIVYNEQFF	TGCAGTGCCCTGGGGACTAGCGGGAGGATCGTTTACAATGAGCAGTTCTTC
TRBV6-2/TRBV6-3	TRBJ2-1	few	TRBD2	CASRPGTSGRSEQFF	TGTGCCAGCAGACCCGGGACTAGCGGGAGGAGTGAGCAGTTCTTC
TRBV7-2	TRBJ2-7	-	-	CASSLGDYSLGGPYEQYF	TGTGCCAGCAGCTTAGGGGACTACTCCCTAGGGGGACCCTACGAGCAGTACTTC
TRBV12-3/TRBV12-4	TRBJ2-5	many	TRBD1	CASSNPPGQGQETQYF	TGTGCCAGCAGCAACCCCCCGGGACAGGGACAAGAGACCCAGTACTTC
TRBV14	TRBJ2-2	-	-	CASSFVSTGELFF	TGTGCCAGCAGCTTCGTTTCCACCGGGGAGCTGTTTTTT
TRBV30	TRBJ2-2	-	TRBD2	CAWSSGLAGGGELFF	TGTGCCTGGAGCTCGGGACTAGCGGGAGGCGGGGAGCTGTTTTTT
TRBV5-1	TRBJ1-4	-	-	CASSAHEGEKLFF	TGCGCCAGCAGCGCGCACGAGGGTGAAAAACTGTTTTTT
TRBV21-1	TRBJ1-5	-	-	CASSKSRRTVSNQPQHF	TGTGCCAGCAGCAAAAGTCGGAGGACAGTTAGCAATCAGCCCCAGCATTTT
TRBV4-2	TRBJ1-1	few	-	CASSQDINRNTEAFF	TGTGCCAGCAGCCAAGATATCAACCGGAACACTGAAGCTTTCTTT
TRBV29-1	TRBJ2-6	-	TRBD1	CSAWTGPGDSGANVLTF	TGCAGCGCCTGGACAGGGCCCGGCGACTCTGGGGCCAACGTCCTGACTTTC
TRBV5-5	TRBJ2-3	many	-	CATGPGPDTQYF	TGTGCCACGGGCCCTGGGCCAGATACGCAGTATTTT
TRBV5-6	TRBJ2-4	-	-	CASSLASLAKNIQYF	TGTGCCAGCAGCTTGGCTAGTCTAGCCAAAAACATTCAGTACTTC
TRBV5-1	TRBJ2-2	-	-	CASSLDGVTGELFF	TGCGCCAGCAGCTTGGATGGGGTTACCGGGGAGCTGTTTTTT